This T cell receptor (beta chain) was documented in a study of cytomegalovirus exposure and HLA in healthy donors. A single count supports this clone. Germline values: CDR1 KGHSH, CDR2 LQKENI. J lost 8 bases, V lost 1 base, and 8 bases had no gene match. This CDR3 comprises 16 residues. PCR employed 60 Vbeta and 13 Jbeta primers. Method: immunoSEQ multiplex PCR; TCRdb's copy keeps in-frame clones and lacks some. The sample lists about 160,000 clones; 70% to 85% were seen once. The chain has TRBV18 and TRBJ1-4, with 9 bases fitting TRBD1. The sample taken for sequencing was PBMCs. This TCR derives from a man in his forties in good health and CMV-seronegative. As DNA, the CDR3 is TGTGCCAGCTCACCACAATCAGGGACAGGGCACGAAAAACTGTTTTTT. Encoded protein: CASSPQSGTGHEKLFF.